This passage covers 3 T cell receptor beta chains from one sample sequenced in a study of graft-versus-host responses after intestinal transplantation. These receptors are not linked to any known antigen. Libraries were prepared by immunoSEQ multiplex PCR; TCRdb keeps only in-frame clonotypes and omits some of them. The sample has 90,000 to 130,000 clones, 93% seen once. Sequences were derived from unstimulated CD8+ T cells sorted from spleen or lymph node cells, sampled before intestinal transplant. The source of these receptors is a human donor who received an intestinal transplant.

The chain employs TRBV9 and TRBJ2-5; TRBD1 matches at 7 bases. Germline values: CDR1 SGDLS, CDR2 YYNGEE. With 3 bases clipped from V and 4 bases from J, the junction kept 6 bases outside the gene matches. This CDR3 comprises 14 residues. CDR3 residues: CASSAHDRVETQYF. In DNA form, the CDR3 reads TGTGCCAGCAGCGCCCACGACAGGGTAGAGACCCAGTACTTC. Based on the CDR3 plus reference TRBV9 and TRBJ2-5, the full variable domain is DSGVTQTPKHLITATGQRVTLRCSPRSGDLSVYWYQQSLDQGLQFLIQYYNGEERAKGNILERFSAQQFPDLHSELNLSSLELGDSALYFCASSAHDRVETQYFGPGTRLLVL.

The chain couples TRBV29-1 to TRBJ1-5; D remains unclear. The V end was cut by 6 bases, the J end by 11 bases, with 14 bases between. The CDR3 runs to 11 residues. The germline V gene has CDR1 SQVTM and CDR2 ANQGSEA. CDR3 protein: CSVASGVAQHF. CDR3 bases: TGCAGCGTCGCATCGGGAGTAGCCCAGCATTTT.

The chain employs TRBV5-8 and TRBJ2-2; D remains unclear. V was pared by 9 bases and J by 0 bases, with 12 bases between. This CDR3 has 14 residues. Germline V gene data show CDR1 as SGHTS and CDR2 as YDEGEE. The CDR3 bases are TGTGCCACCTTTCATTTACCGAACACCGGGGAGCTGTTTTTT. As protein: CATFHLPNTGELFF.